The 9 T cell receptor beta chains given below trace back to one sample, sequenced in a study of blood T cell repertoires in COVID-19. Sequencing was performed with immunoSEQ multiplex PCR; in TCRdb, only in-frame clones are kept and a portion is missing. The table lists over 300,000 clones, 70% to 90% of them singletons, with roughly 8.9% in the top ten. Sequenced sample: PBMCs or T cells enriched from blood (not recorded which). These receptors were taken from a woman in her 40s who had recovered from COVID-19.

Comments on this clone: Other DNA sequences in this specimen translate into the identical CDR3. The V gene is TRBV6-5, the J gene TRBJ2-1, with D possibly matching TRBD1 (5 bases). Germline V gives CDR1 MNHEY, CDR2 SVGAGI. Trimming removed 4 bases from V and 4 bases from J, with 8 bases in between. The CDR3 has 13 amino acids. CDR3 region: CASSLDSYNEQFF. The CDR3 region has the DNA TGTGCCAGCAGTTTAGACAGTTACAATGAGCAGTTCTTC.

J is TRBJ2-6 and V is TRBV5-1, with TRBD1 matching 7 bases. Per germline, CDR1 SGHRS and CDR2 YFSETQ. The length of the CDR3 is 15 residues. The V gene end was trimmed by 4 bases and the J gene end by 3 bases; junction bases not matched to a gene: 4. CDR3 amino acids: CASSQRGLGANVLTF. CDR3 coding DNA: TGCGCCAGCAGCCAGAGGGGGCTTGGGGCCAACGTCCTGACTTTC.

The rearrangement links TRBV24-1 to TRBJ2-1; the match to TRBD2 covers 7 bases. With V trimmed by 9 bases and J by 9 bases, 13 bases remained unmatched. This CDR3 has 14 residues. CDR1 and CDR2 from the germline V gene are KGHDR and SFDVKD. This CDR3 reads CATGDHAGATEQFF. CDR3 in DNA: TGTGCCACCGGGGATCATGCGGGAGCTACTGAGCAGTTCTTC.

The genes are TRBV5-4 and TRBJ1-1, with D perhaps TRBD1 (5 bases). The V gene lost 4 bases and the J gene lost 4 bases, with 23 bases spanning the gap. CDR3 length equals 17 residues. Germline V gene data show CDR1 as SGHNT and CDR2 as YYREEE (reference sequence). CDR3 coding DNA: TGTGCCAGCAGCCCTTGGGTAGGGGCAGCGTGGGGCACTGAAGCTTTCTTT. It translates to CASSPWVGAAWGTEAFF.

CDR3 protein: CSVGAVEDRGLDEQYF. Written as DNA, the CDR3 is TGCAGCGTTGGGGCCGTGGAGGACAGGGGCTTGGACGAGCAGTACTTC. This sequence joins TRBV29-1 and TRBJ2-7, with TRBD1 matching 9 bases. Per the germline V gene, CDR1 is SQVTM and CDR2 is ANQGSEA. The CDR3 extends over 16 amino acids. The V segment lost 4 bases and the J segment 5 bases; nucleotides outside the gene matches: 15.

In the case of this clone: Other DNA sequences of this sample code for an identical CDR3. The genes are TRBV6-2 or TRBV6-3 and TRBJ2-7; 11 bases align to TRBD2. Germline-derived CDR1 and CDR2 are MNHEY and SVGEGT. The junction had 1 base not matched to a gene; V was cut back by 0 bases and J by 3 bases. The CDR3 sequence is 15 residues long. The CDR3 here is CASSYSGTSGYEQYF. CDR3 sequence (DNA): TGTGCCAGCAGTTACTCCGGGACTAGCGGCTACGAGCAGTACTTC.

This clone was detected once. The CDR3 nucleotides are TGTGCCAGCAGTTTATGGGGACAGGGATCATATGGCTACACCTTC. It encodes CASSLWGQGSYGYTF. This rearrangement joins TRBV28 to TRBJ1-2; 9 positions agree with TRBD1. Per the germline V gene, CDR1 is MDHEN and CDR2 is SYDVKM. The CDR3 sequence is 15 residues long. V lost 0 bases, J lost 5 bases, and 4 bases stayed unmatched.

The chain recombines TRBV6-4 with TRBJ2-1; 7 positions match TRBD2. This CDR3 has 14 amino acids. The V segment lost 2 bases and the J segment 5 bases; nucleotides outside the gene matches: 3. Germline CDR1 is MRHNA and CDR2 is SNTAGT. CDR3 in DNA: TGTGCCAGCAGTGACCCTAGCGGCCACAATGAGCAGTTCTTC. It encodes CASSDPSGHNEQFF.

The chain joins TRBV5-4 to TRBJ2-5, with TRBD2 matching over 8 bases. CDR1 SGHNT and CDR2 YYREEE come from the germline V gene (reference sequence). J lost 3 bases, V lost 4 bases, and 14 bases had no gene match. The CDR3 runs to 17 residues. CDR3 sequence: CASSPGGGGRRKETQYF. For the CDR3, the DNA is TGTGCCAGCAGCCCGGGGGGTGGCGGGAGGCGGAAAGAGACCCAGTACTTC. The full variable domain, in which reference TRBV5-4 and TRBJ2-5 provide the parts outside the CDR3, is ETGVTQSPTHLIKTRGQQVTLRCSSQSGHNTVSWYQQALGQGPQFIFQYYREEENGRGNFPPRFSGLQFPNYSSELNVNALELDDSALYLCASSPGGGGRRKETQYFGPGTRLLVL.